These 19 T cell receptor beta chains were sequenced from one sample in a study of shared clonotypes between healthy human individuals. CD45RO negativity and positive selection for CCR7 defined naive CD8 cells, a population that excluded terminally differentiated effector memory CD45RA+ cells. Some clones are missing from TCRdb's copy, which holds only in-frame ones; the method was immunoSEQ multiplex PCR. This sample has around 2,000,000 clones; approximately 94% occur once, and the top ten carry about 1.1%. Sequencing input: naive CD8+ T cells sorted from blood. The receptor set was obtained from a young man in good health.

CDR3 sequence: CASSEGPRNEQFF. The CDR3 DNA follows: TGTGCCAGCAGTGAGGGCCCGAGGAATGAGCAGTTCTTC. The V and J genes are TRBV2 and TRBJ2-1; no definite D call. V shed 3 bases and J shed 7 bases, with 10 bases lying between them. CDR3 size: 13 residues. Germline values: CDR1 SNHLY, CDR2 FYNNEI.

CDR3 residues: CASSSSQGEVQETQYF. DNA for the CDR3: TGTGCCAGCAGTTCAAGTCAGGGGGAGGTTCAAGAGACCCAGTACTTC. The chain carries TRBV27 and TRBJ2-5; possibly TRBD1 for D (7 bases). The V end lost 4 bases, the J end lost 2 bases, and 17 bases lay between the germline ends. The germline CDR1 and CDR2 sequences are MNHEY and SMNVEV (reference sequence). This CDR3 region has 16 residues.

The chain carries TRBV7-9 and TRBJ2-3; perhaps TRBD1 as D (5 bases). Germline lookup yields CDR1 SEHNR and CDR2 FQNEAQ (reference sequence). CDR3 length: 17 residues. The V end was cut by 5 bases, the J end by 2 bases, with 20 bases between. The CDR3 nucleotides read TGTGCCAGCAGCCTGTCGTCCCTGGACACATACACAGATACGCAGTATTTT. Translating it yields CASSLSSLDTYTDTQYF.

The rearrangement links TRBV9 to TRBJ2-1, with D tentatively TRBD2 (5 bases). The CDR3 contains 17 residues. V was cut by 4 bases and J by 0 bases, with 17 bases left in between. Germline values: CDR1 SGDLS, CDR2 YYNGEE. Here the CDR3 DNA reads TGTGCCAGCAGCCCCCAGGAGGCTACCAGCTCCTACAATGAGCAGTTCTTC. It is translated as CASSPQEATSSYNEQFF.

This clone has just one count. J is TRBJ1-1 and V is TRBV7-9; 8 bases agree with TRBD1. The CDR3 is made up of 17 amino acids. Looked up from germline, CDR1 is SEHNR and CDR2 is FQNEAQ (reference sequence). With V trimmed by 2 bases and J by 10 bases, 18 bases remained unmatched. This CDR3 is CASSLMPWDRYVRGAFF. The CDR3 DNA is TGTGCCAGCAGCTTAATGCCGTGGGACAGGTATGTGAGGGGAGCTTTCTTT.

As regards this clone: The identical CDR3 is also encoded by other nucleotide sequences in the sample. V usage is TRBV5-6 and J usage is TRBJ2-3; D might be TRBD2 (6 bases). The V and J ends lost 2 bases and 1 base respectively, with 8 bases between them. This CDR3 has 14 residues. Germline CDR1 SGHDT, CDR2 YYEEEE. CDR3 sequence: CASSLWGGTDTQYF. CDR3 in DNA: TGTGCCAGCAGCTTATGGGGGGGCACAGATACGCAGTATTTT.

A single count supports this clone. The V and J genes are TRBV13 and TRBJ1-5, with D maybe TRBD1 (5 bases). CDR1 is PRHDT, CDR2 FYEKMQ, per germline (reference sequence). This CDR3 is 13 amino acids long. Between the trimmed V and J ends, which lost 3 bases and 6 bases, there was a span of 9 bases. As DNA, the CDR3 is TGTGCCAGCAGCTTGGGGGGGAGTCAGCCCCAGCATTTT. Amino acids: CASSLGGSQPQHF.

In DNA, the CDR3 is TGTGCCAGCAGTTTATCTCGGGGCGCGGAAACTGAAGCTTTCTTT. It is translated as CASSLSRGAETEAFF. This chain links TRBV27 with TRBJ1-1, with D possibly being TRBD1 (5 bases). V lost 0 bases to trimming and J lost 5 bases, with 13 bases between them. Germline V lookup: CDR1 MNHEY, CDR2 SMNVEV (reference sequence). This CDR3 spans 15 amino acids.

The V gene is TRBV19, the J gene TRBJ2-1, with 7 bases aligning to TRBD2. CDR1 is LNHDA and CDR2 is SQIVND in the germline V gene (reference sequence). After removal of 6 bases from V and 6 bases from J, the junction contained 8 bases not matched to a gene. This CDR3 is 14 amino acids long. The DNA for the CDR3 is TGTGCCAGTAGCCCGGGACTAATGTTCAATGAGCAGTTCTTC. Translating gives CASSPGLMFNEQFF.

CDR3 nucleotides: TGTGCCAGCAGTATCGACAGGGAGGGCACTGAAGCTTTCTTT. Translating it yields CASSIDREGTEAFF. V is TRBV27 and J is TRBJ1-1; TRBD1 agrees at 7 bases. The V and J ends lost 5 bases and 4 bases, in that order; junction bases with no gene match: 7. The CDR3 runs 14 residues. The germline V gene has CDR1 MNHEY and CDR2 SMNVEV (reference sequence).

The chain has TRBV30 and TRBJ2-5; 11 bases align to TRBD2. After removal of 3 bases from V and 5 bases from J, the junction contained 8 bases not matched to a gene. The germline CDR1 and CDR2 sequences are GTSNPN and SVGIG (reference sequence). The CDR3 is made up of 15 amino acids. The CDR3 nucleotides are TGTGCCTGGAGCGTAATAGCGGGGGGGCTGGAGACCCAGTACTTC. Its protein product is CAWSVIAGGLETQYF.

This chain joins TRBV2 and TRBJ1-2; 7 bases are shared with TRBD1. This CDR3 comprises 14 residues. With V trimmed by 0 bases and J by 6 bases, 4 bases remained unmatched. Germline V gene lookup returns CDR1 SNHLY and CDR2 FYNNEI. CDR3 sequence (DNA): TGTGCCAGCAGTGAAGCGACGACAGGGCATGGCTACACCTTC. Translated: CASSEATTGHGYTF.

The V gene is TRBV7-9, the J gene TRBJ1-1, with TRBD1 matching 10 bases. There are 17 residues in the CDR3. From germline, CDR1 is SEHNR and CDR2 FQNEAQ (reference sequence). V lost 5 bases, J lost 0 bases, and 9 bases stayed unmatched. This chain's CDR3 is CASSPRDRGYMNTEAFF. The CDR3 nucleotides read TGTGCCAGCAGCCCCCGGGACAGGGGTTATATGAACACTGAAGCTTTCTTT.

The CDR3 nucleotides read TGTGCCAGCAGTGAAGTGACGGTTAAGCTGAACACTGAAGCTTTCTTT. Its protein is CASSEVTVKLNTEAFF. The V and J genes are TRBV2 and TRBJ1-1; no clear D gene. Between the trimmed V and J ends, which lost 1 base and 0 bases, there was a span of 12 bases. CDR1 SNHLY and CDR2 FYNNEI come from the germline V gene. This CDR3 spans 16 amino acids.

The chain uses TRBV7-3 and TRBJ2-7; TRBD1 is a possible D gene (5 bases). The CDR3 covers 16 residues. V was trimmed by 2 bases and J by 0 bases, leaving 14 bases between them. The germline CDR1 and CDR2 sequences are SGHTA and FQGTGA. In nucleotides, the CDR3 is TGTGCCAGCAGCTTATATCCAGGGATGGGCTCCTACGAGCAGTACTTC. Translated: CASSLYPGMGSYEQYF.

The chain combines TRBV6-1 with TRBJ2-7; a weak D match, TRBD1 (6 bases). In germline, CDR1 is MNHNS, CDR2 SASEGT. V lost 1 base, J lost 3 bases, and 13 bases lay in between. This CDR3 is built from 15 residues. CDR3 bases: TGTGCCAGCAGTGAAGGGACGGGACACCTCTACGAGCAGTACTTC. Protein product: CASSEGTGHLYEQYF.

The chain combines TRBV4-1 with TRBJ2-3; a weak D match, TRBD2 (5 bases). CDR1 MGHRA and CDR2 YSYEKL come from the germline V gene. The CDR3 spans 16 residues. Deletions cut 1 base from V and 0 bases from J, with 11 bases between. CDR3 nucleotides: TGCGCCAGCAGCCAAGTCGTGGAGCGGAGCACAGATACGCAGTATTTT. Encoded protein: CASSQVVERSTDTQYF.

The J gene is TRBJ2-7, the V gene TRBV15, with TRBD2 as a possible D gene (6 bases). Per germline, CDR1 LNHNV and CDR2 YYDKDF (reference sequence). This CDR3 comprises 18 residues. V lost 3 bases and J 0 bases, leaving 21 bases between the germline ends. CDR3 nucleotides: TGTGCCACCAGCAGGGGGGGTGGGCAGGAGGGCCCCTCCTACGAGCAGTACTTC. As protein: CATSRGGGQEGPSYEQYF.

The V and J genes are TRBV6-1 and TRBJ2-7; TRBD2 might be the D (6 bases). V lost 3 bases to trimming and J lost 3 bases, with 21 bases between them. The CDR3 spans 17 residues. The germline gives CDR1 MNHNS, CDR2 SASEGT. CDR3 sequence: CASSDREELLGNYEQYF. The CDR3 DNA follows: TGTGCCAGCAGTGACAGGGAGGAGCTCCTAGGAAACTACGAGCAGTACTTC.